Following are 4 T cell receptor beta chains from one sample sequenced in a study of blood T cell repertoires in COVID-19. Produced via immunoSEQ multiplex PCR; TCRdb's table is partial and in-frame only. The table lists 200,000 to 250,000 clones, about 90% of them singletons. Sequencing used PBMCs or T cells enriched from blood (not recorded which). The receptor set was obtained from a woman aged 30 to 39 with acute COVID-19.

The V and J genes are TRBV19 and TRBJ1-1; TRBD1 might be the D (5 bases). There are 16 residues in the CDR3. V dropped 1 base and J dropped 2 bases, with 14 bases sitting between them. Germline values: CDR1 LNHDA, CDR2 SQIVND (reference sequence). The CDR3 loop reads CASSIGGTGVNTEAFF. CDR3 nucleotide sequence: TGTGCCAGTAGTATAGGGGGAACAGGAGTCAACACTGAAGCTTTCTTT. The whole variable domain, filled in from reference TRBV19 and TRBJ1-1, reads DGGITQSPKYLFRKEGQNVTLSCEQNLNHDAMYWYRQDPGQGLRLIYYSQIVNDFQKGDIAEGYSVSREKKESFPLTVTSAQKNPTAFYLCASSIGGTGVNTEAFFGQGTRLTVV.

The rearrangement joins TRBV19 to TRBJ2-5, with 12 nucleotides matching TRBD1. The CDR3 sequence is 14 residues long. The V gene's germline CDR1 is LNHDA and CDR2 SQIVND (reference sequence). V was clipped by 4 bases and J by 5 bases; unmatched bases: 2. The chain's CDR3 is CASSRGTGGETQYF. CDR3 nucleotides: TGTGCCAGTAGTAGAGGGACAGGGGGCGAGACCCAGTACTTC.

The V and J genes are TRBV28 and TRBJ2-7; tentatively, D is TRBD1 (6 bases). Germline CDR1 and CDR2: MDHEN and SYDVKM. V lost 7 bases and J 0 bases, leaving 13 bases between the germline ends. The CDR3 loop spans 14 amino acids. The chain's CDR3 is CASIETGRSYEQYF. In DNA form, the CDR3 reads TGTGCCAGCATCGAGACAGGCCGCTCCTACGAGCAGTACTTC.

The chain joins TRBV28 to TRBJ2-7; D unclear. Germline V lookup: CDR1 MDHEN, CDR2 SYDVKM. The CDR3 runs 14 residues. The V gene lost 3 bases and the J gene lost 3 bases, with 12 bases spanning the gap. Here the CDR3 DNA reads TGTGCCAGCAGTTTTGACTCCGCCGGCTACGAGCAGTACTTC. This gives the protein CASSFDSAGYEQYF.